Below, one T cell receptor beta chain is given with its context. Its antigen is not yet known. Base qualities were left out, and no much larger clone turns up one base away. These data belong to a study of cytomegalovirus exposure and HLA in healthy donors listed by TCRdb under 2017. Notes on the research overall: In an earlier analysis of under 750 of the donors, about 260 Gb of sequence data and roughly 100 million unique TCR beta sequences from about 179 million T cells were reported. The study was designed to test whether signatures of past pathogen exposure could be identified by cataloging public T cell receptors. The study used immunosequencing to profile the T cell repertoires of several hundred subjects and linked those repertoires to cytomegalovirus serostatus. Donor age, sex, ethnicity and CMV serostatus were compiled alongside the repertoire data. A separate validation cohort of roughly 130 different subjects was used in addition to the roughly 700-subject first cohort. The genetic ancestry cluster associated with self-reported Caucasian donors included 81% of the roughly 400 genotyped donors. An earlier analysis of some 500 of the donors applied high-throughput TCR beta sequencing to assess whether each TCR beta V gene segment acted as functional or pseudogenic. In the later analysis, no new phenotypic data were used to find candidate immune exposures; instead, reliance was placed on TCR beta sequences and their occurrence across donors. All discovery cohort repertoires had been generated using a single sequencing platform. Roughly 5 DR-DQ haplotypes were handled as single units for association and clustering, since linkage in the cohort was strong. To study patterns of TCR occurrence, a later analysis re-analyzed previously published TCR beta repertoires from 550 to 800 donors and added high-resolution HLA genotyping. HLA typing covered class I and class II loci at four-digit resolution. The study combined high-throughput TCR immunosequencing, statistical association of individual TCRs with disease status, and machine learning to predict cytomegalovirus infection status. Typing coverage differed by locus: A, B, C, DRB1 and DQB1 were typed in roughly 620-640 donors, DQA1 in 522, DPA1 in nearly 610, and DPB1 in around 490. An early release covering 550 to 700 HLA-typed donors comprised approximately 290 gigabases of sequencing data and tens of millions of unique TCR sequences. Across some 400 genotyped donors of the cohort, an average of roughly 250,000 unique TCR beta nucleotide sequences per donor were sequenced, and roughly 20% of those sequences were non-productive. A later genetic analysis used genome-wide SNP genotypes for about 55% of the 666 donors, treating that subset as a discovery cohort.

In total, 600 or so healthy bone marrow donors made up the cohort. All cohort members were sampled while nominally healthy, although unrecorded immune exposures were likely present. The donor tested CMV seronegative, placing the donor among the roughly 340 seronegative members of the cohort. A peripheral blood sample was collected from each donor, and TCR beta sequencing was performed on peripheral blood mononuclear cells. Genomic DNA was extracted from the blood cell samples with the Qiagen DNeasy Blood Extraction Kit. Library method: the immunoSEQ multiplex PCR assay. For the multiplex PCR, a mixture combining 60 forward primers for TCR Vbeta segments and 13 reverse primers for TCR Jbeta segments was used. Amplification of the CDR3 region of rearranged TCR beta genes was performed with a multiplex PCR assay on genomic DNA. Amplified TCR beta libraries were sequenced as 87-base-pair reads on the Illumina HiSeq System. The authors processed their data as follows. Across the 670 or so repertoires, a later analysis counted approximately 75 million unique TCR beta chains, 9.5 million to 12 million of which were shared by at least two donors. A nearest-neighbor algorithm error-corrected the raw reads and collapsed the reads into unique sequences, merging closely related sequences to remove PCR and sequencing errors. V, D and J gene segments were assigned by aligning CDR3 sequences to IMGT reference sequences. For a sequence to be retained, a match of at least six nucleotides was required to both a V gene segment and a J gene segment. Rearrangements were called productive when the CDR3 lacked stop codons and stayed in frame with V and J; all others were non-productive. CDR3 was defined by IMGT convention, running from the second conserved V-encoded cysteine to the conserved J-encoded phenylalanine. The earlier analysis of some 540 of the donors excluded any sequence lacking an unambiguous match to a single V gene segment. An earlier analysis of several hundred of the donors called V segments functional above 56.7% productive rearrangements and segregating when the between-donor standard deviation exceeded 5%. A statistical classification framework was built for diagnosing cytomegalovirus status from the catalog of TCR beta chain sequences. V and J gene assignment, in a later analysis, came from comparing TCR nucleotide sequences with IMGT/GENE-DB human TR gene sequences. A later analysis assigned CDR3 sequences and most-parsimonious VDJ recombination scenarios with the TCRdist pipeline. A later analysis defined each TCR beta chain by its CDR3 amino acid sequence plus V-gene family, and excluded reads lacking a unique V-gene family. To address suspected cross-contamination and a sequencing artifact, a later analysis removed over 500 highly shared, low-generation-probability nucleotide sequences. In a later analysis, a clonal expansion index for each public chain was calculated from normalized within-repertoire ranks of inferred template counts. A later analysis computed generation probabilities with a VDJ recombination model fitted to out-of-frame rearrangements, and checked the results against IGoR. In a later analysis, TCR-TCR, TCR-HLA and TCR-CMV co-occurrence was scored with hypergeometric tests, and a repertoire-size bias correction was applied to TCR pairs. A later analysis estimated false discovery rates by permuting HLA or CMV assignments 20 times. A later analysis grouped co-occurring TCRs with DBSCAN, adding TCRdist sequence similarity when clustering within HLA-allele-positive subsets. Co-occurrence clustering excluded repertoires with fewer than 30,000 or more than 120,000 public chains, plus five with anomalous nucleotide sharing. The table was pulled from immuneACCESS by TCRdb, which kept in-frame rearrangements only. Such tables lose some clones; where checked, under half of the loss comes from unresolved V genes, and the rest has no known cause. The D gene and trimming were derived from the DNA, and the V and J assignments and clone size from that table. For this sample there are fewer than 40,000 clones; more than 80% appear just once. Clones ranked in the top ten supply about a tenth of the sample.

CDR1 SNHLY and CDR2 FYNNEI are derived from the germline V gene. From cysteine to phenylalanine, the CDR3 is 18 amino acids long. Just CDR3 DNA is preserved here, 54 bases in frame from base 1. At the junction V is shortened by 2 bases and J by 3 bases; bases outside the gene matches: 9. Results the study describes overall, beyond this receptor: In a later genetic analysis, fewer N-insertions in productive TCRs were reported among donors in an Asian-associated ancestry cluster than the approximately 630-donor mean. Correlated functional status among segregating V segments might reflect linkage disequilibrium, but an unknown experimental factor could not be ruled out. Roughly 15 rarely observed V segments, including chromosome 9 orphons, were excluded from the earlier analysis of approximately 600 of the donors because counts were too low. A later analysis found that most CMV-associated TCR beta chains appeared HLA-restricted, with HLA associations seemingly driven largely by CMV exposure. The cohort was sequenced for TCR beta chains only, and without alpha or paired-chain data the features that could be detected were limited. In a later analysis, the rate of TCR association differed among HLA loci, with DRB1 alleles having the most associated TCRs and HLA-C alleles having the fewest. A later analysis found that HLA-associated TCR beta chains were more clonally expanded and had lower generation probabilities than equally common non-associated chains. Because HLA typing was missing for some donors at each locus, association tests included only the typed subset. The study gave a list of 150 to 200 TCR beta chains associated with cytomegalovirus. Across donors, most TCR sequences were observed very rarely, whereas some public TCRs were present in many individuals. According to a later analysis, parvovirus B19, influenza, CMV and Epstein-Barr virus appeared linked to several top co-occurrence clusters. The classifier was reported to diagnose cytomegalovirus status with high specificity and sensitivity in both the original cohort and the validation cohort. It was suggested by the authors that the approach could potentially be generalized to other disease states and immunological phenotypes. Some IMGT-functional V segments, including TRBV6-2 and TRBV6-3, could not be told apart with the 87-base-pair reads, so those segments were excluded. The sequencing pipeline was judged likely to have produced a cluster of highly shared sequence variants as a technical artifact. In vitro tests confirmed that a few of the cytomegalovirus-associated TCR beta chains recognize cytomegalovirus antigens. The only immune exposure information available for the cohort was CMV serostatus. Strong co-occurrence of HLA alleles, especially DR and DQ, made assigning TCR associations to individual alleles difficult. A later analysis associated about 17,000 TCR beta sequences with specific HLA alleles at a false discovery rate of 0.05. Presence/absence analyses assumed roughly uniform sequencing depth across donors, an assumption that may not hold. An association between a missense DCLRE1C variant and V-gene and J-gene trimming of TCR beta chains was found in a later genetic analysis and replicated in an independent cohort. In an earlier analysis of about 600 of the donors, most TCR beta V segments appeared in productive rearrangements about 87% or about 30% of the time, broadly matching IMGT annotations. A further reported finding was that TCR beta sequences accurately predicted the HLA-A and HLA-B alleles for most subjects in the first cohort.

The chain is encoded by TRBV2 joined to TRBJ2-2, and TRBD1 aligns with 10 junction nucleotides. This receptor was identified in a middle-aged woman in good health and CMV-seronegative. The sample consisted of PBMCs. At the DNA level, the sequence is TGTGCCAGCAGTGAAATCGGGACAGGGGTCGGCTACACCGGGGAGCTGTTTTTT. This codes for CASSEIGTGVGYTGELFF.